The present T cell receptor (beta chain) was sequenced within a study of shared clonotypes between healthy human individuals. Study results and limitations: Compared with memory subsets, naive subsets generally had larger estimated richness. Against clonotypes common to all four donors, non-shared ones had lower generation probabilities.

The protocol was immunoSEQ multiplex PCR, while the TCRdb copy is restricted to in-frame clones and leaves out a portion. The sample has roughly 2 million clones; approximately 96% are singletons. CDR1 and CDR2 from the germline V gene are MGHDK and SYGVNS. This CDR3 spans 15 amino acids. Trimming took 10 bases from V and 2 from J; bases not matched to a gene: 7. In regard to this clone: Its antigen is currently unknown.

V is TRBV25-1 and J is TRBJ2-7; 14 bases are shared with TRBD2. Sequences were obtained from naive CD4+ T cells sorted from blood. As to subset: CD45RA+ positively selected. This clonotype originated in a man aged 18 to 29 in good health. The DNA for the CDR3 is TGTGCCACCGGGACTAGCGGGAGCGTAACCTACGAGCAGTACTTC. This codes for CATGTSGSVTYEQYF.